A selection of T cell receptor beta chains follows, all from one sample in a study of T cell repertoires in cytomegalovirus infection. TCRdb redid the calling of the reads with MiXCR, one entry per CDR3 protein. The data contain more than 55,000 distinct CDR3 sequences, 20% to 25% of them singletons. These receptors have no known antigen. Specimen: CD8+ T cells from cultured PBMCs, collected from culture after CMV antigen stimulation. The receptors stem from a human donor in good health (CMV status not recorded). Some clones in this sample may be carry-over from other donors' samples. The CDR3 runs from the conserved cysteine through the conserved F or W. A D gene is named only where the DNA matches it firmly. Clone size is not always given. Where it is, it says once, few, many or a class for expanded clones.

j_call clone_size d_call v_call cdr3_nt cdr3_aa
TRBJ2-7 few - TRBV7-2 TGTGCCAGCAGCCCAGAAGGGTTCAGGTATAGCTCCTACGAGCAGTACTTC CASSPEGFRYSSYEQYF
TRBJ2-2 - - TRBV27 TGTGCCACTCTTGACACCGGGGAGCTGTTTTTT CATLDTGELFF
TRBJ1-1 few - TRBV7-3 TGTGCCAGCAGCCCCGGGGGAGGAGGGAACACTGAAGCTTTCTTT CASSPGGGGNTEAFF
TRBJ1-1 few - TRBV19 TGTGCCAGTAGTATACCCCGGGGGGGTGACACTGAAGCTTTCTTT CASSIPRGGDTEAFF
TRBJ2-1 many TRBD2 TRBV27 TGTGCCAGCACCCCAGCGGGGGGACTCCCCTACAATGAGCAGTTCTTC CASTPAGGLPYNEQFF
TRBJ2-7 - - TRBV12-3/TRBV12-4 TGTGCCAGCAGTTTGGGCAGGGTGAACGAGCAGTACTTC CASSLGRVNEQYF
TRBJ2-2 few - TRBV7-6 TGTGCCAGCAGCCGCCGAATCGGCCCAGCGAACACCGGGGAGCTGTTTTTT CASSRRIGPANTGELFF
TRBJ1-1 - - TRBV4-1 TGCGACAGCAGCCAAGAGGACCCCAGGGAGACTGAAGCTTTCTTT CDSSQEDPRETEAFF
TRBJ2-3 few TRBD2 TRBV7-2 TGTGCCAGCAGCTTTAAATCTAGGCTAGCGGGCATCAGATCTAGCACAGATACGCAGTATTTT CASSFKSRLAGIRSSTDTQYF
TRBJ2-7 - - TRBV7-2 TGTGCCAGCAGCGCGAGCTACGAGCAGTACTTC CASSASYEQYF
TRBJ2-7 few - TRBV7-2 TGTGCCAGCAGCGGAAGTTCAGGCGAGCAGTACTTC CASSGSSGEQYF
TRBJ1-2 few - TRBV12-3/TRBV12-4 TGTGCCAGCAGTTTGGTCTCTCACTATGGCTACACCTTC CASSLVSHYGYTF
TRBJ1-2 - - TRBV7-8 TGTGCCAGCAGCTTAGCGCTGACAGCGGATGGCTACACCTTC CASSLALTADGYTF
TRBJ2-7 - - TRBV7-2 TGTGCCAGCAGCTTAGCCCGGACCTACGAGCAGTACTTC CASSLARTYEQYF
TRBJ1-2 - - TRBV12-3/TRBV12-4 TGTGCCAGCAGTTCCGGGATTGGCTACACCTTC CASSSGIGYTF
TRBJ2-2 few - TRBV7-2 TGTGCCAGCAGCTTAGATATACCCCAGTGGGACGGGGAGCTGTTTTTT CASSLDIPQWDGELFF
TRBJ1-2 - - TRBV7-9 TGTGCCAGCAGCGCGGGGGACTCCTGGGTCCTTGGCTACACCTTC CASSAGDSWVLGYTF
TRBJ2-4 - TRBD2 TRBV6-6 TGTGCCAGCAGCTATCCGGGGGGGACAGCCAAAAACATTCAGTACTTC CASSYPGGTAKNIQYF
TRBJ1-1 few TRBD1 TRBV7-6 TGTGCCAGCAGCCCGAGGGGGGCAGGGGGACCGCTCGGGGGTGAAGCTTTCTTT CASSPRGAGGPLGGEAFF
TRBJ2-1 - - TRBV12-3/TRBV12-4 TGTGCCAGCAGTTTGAGTTCCTCATCTAGGGAGCAGTTCTTC CASSLSSSSREQFF
TRBJ1-1 - - TRBV12-3/TRBV12-4 TGTGCCAGCACCTACGGACCCCCGGATGAAACTGAAGCTTTCTTT CASTYGPPDETEAFF
TRBJ2-7 - TRBD1 TRBV12-3/TRBV12-4 TGTGCCAGCAGTCCCCGCACAGGGGTGGACGAGCAGTACTTC CASSPRTGVDEQYF
TRBJ2-7 few - TRBV7-2 TGTGCCAGCAGCTTGTCGCGAGCAGGTAACTACGAGCAGTACTTC CASSLSRAGNYEQYF
TRBJ2-3 few - TRBV6-2/TRBV6-3 TGTGCCAGCAGTTACCTGGGTTGGGATACGCAGTATTTT CASSYLGWDTQYF
TRBJ1-4 - - TRBV2 TGTGCCAGCAGTGTACAGGGAATAGGGGCAACTAATGAAAAACTGTTTTTT CASSVQGIGATNEKLFF